These 20 T cell receptor beta chains were sequenced from one sample in a study of shared clonotypes between healthy human individuals. Only in-frame clones appear in the TCRdb table, and some are missing; sequencing was by immunoSEQ multiplex PCR. The repertoire includes around 2.5 million clones, 93% of them detected once, and 0.36% sits in the top ten. Material: naive CD4+ T cells from PBMCs. Subset meaning: CD45RA+ positively selected. These receptors all stem from a man younger than 35 in good health. Some clones in this sample may be carry-over from other donors' samples.

This chain links TRBV12-5 with TRBJ2-1; D unresolved. The length of the CDR3 is 16 residues. V lost 6 bases and J lost 1, with 16 bases in between. Germline loops: CDR1 LGHNT, CDR2 FRNRAP. CDR3: CASGPISPKSYNEQFF. The CDR3 DNA reads as TGTGCTAGTGGGCCGATCTCACCAAAGTCCTACAATGAGCAGTTCTTC. The full variable domain, completed using reference TRBV12-5 and TRBJ2-1, is DARVTQTPRHKVTEMGQEVTMRCQPILGHNTVFWYRQTMMQGLELLAYFRNRAPLDDSGMPKDRFSAEMPDATLATLKIQPSEPRDSAVYFCASGPISPKSYNEQFFGPGTRLTVL.

The chain employs TRBV20-1 and TRBJ1-6; the D gene is possibly TRBD1 (5 bases). Germline-derived CDR1 and CDR2 are DFQATT and SNEGSKA (reference sequence). V lost 3 bases and J 19 bases, leaving 16 bases between the germline ends. This CDR3 spans 11 amino acids. The CDR3 nucleotides are TGCAGTGCTAGCTCGCGGGCTAGGGGTCACTTT. Protein product: CSASSRARGHF.

The CDR3 spells CASSRWEGAGQPQHF. The CDR3 nucleotides read TGTGCCAGCAGCCGATGGGAGGGGGCAGGGCAGCCCCAGCATTTT. The chain is built from TRBV21-1 and TRBJ1-5. TRBV21-1 is noted as a pseudogene. The CDR3 spans 15 residues.

A note on this clone: Other DNA sequences in this specimen translate into the identical CDR3. The CDR3: CASSPGLAGGETQYF. CDR3 bases: TGTGCCAGCTCACCAGGACTAGCGGGCGGCGAGACCCAGTACTTC. V is TRBV18 and J is TRBJ2-5; 11 nucleotides line up with TRBD2. CDR1 KGHSH and CDR2 LQKENI come from the germline V gene. With V trimmed by 2 bases and J by 5 bases, 4 bases remained unmatched. CDR3 size: 15 residues.

J is TRBJ1-3 and V is TRBV2, with D possibly TRBD1 on 5 matching bases. V was trimmed by 2 bases and J by 0 bases, leaving 14 bases between them. Germline values: CDR1 SNHLY, CDR2 FYNNEI. The CDR3 length is 17 residues. The CDR3 reads CASSERGTRSSGNTIYF. For the CDR3, the DNA is TGTGCCAGCAGTGAACGCGGGACGCGGAGCTCTGGAAACACCATATATTTT.

The chain combines TRBV18 with TRBJ2-6; D uncertain. Germline V CDR1 and CDR2: KGHSH, LQKENI. The CDR3 is made up of 18 amino acids. With 1 base removed from V and 0 bases from J, the gap between germline ends came to 13 bases. The CDR3 DNA is TGTGCCAGCTCACCACAGGCTCAGGCTTACTCTGGGGCCAACGTCCTGACTTTC. Translation gives CASSPQAQAYSGANVLTF. Filled out from reference TRBV18 and TRBJ2-6, the complete variable domain reads NAGVMQNPRHLVRRRGQEARLRCSPMKGHSHVYWYRQLPEEGLKFMVYLQKENIIDESGMPKERFSAEFPKEGPSILRIQQVVRGDSAAYFCASSPQAQAYSGANVLTFGAGSRLTVL.

The chain has TRBV7-9 and TRBJ2-1; possibly TRBD2 for D (6 bases). The V end lost 5 bases, the J end lost 0 bases, and 14 bases lay between the germline ends. Germline loops: CDR1 SEHNR, CDR2 FQNEAQ (reference sequence). CDR3 size: 16 residues. In nucleotides, the CDR3 is TGTGCCAGCAGCCCGGGGGTAGGGACCTCCTACAATGAGCAGTTCTTC. Amino acids: CASSPGVGTSYNEQFF.

This chain joins TRBV4-3 and TRBJ1-4; D call uncertain. The CDR3 runs 13 residues. V was cut by 1 base and J by 5 bases, with 5 bases left in between. The germline V gene encodes CDR1 LGHNA and CDR2 YSLEER. The CDR3 sequence: CASSQAMNEKLFF. The CDR3 DNA follows: TGCGCCAGCAGCCAAGCGATGAATGAAAAACTGTTTTTT.

The V gene is TRBV29-1, the J gene TRBJ1-2; D uncertain. Per the germline V gene, CDR1 is SQVTM and CDR2 is ANQGSEA. There are 14 residues in the CDR3. V lost 0 bases, J lost 4 bases, and 12 bases lay in between. The CDR3 spells CSVEDRVGSYGYTF. CDR3 bases: TGCAGCGTTGAAGATCGGGTGGGGTCCTATGGCTACACCTTC.

This chain uses TRBV28 with TRBJ2-7; possibly TRBD2 for D (5 bases). The CDR3 has 14 residues. Trimming took off 3 bases at V and 6 bases at J, with 15 bases between the two ends. CDR1 MDHEN and CDR2 SYDVKM come from the germline V gene. The CDR3 region is CASSFSSGRGEQYF. CDR3 bases: TGTGCCAGCAGTTTTTCAAGCGGACGAGGCGAGCAGTACTTC.

This chain joins TRBV4-1 and TRBJ1-5; D possibly corresponds to TRBD1 (6 bases). Germline V lookup: CDR1 MGHRA, CDR2 YSYEKL. Trimming cost V 1 base and J 4 bases, with 17 bases left between them. This CDR3 has 17 amino acids. This CDR3 is CASSQVPAGAGNQPQHF. CDR3 nucleotide sequence: TGCGCCAGCAGCCAAGTTCCGGCGGGGGCTGGAAATCAGCCCCAGCATTTT.

The chain employs TRBV25-1 and TRBJ1-4, with TRBD1 identical over 10 bases. Germline lookup yields CDR1 MGHDK and CDR2 SYGVNS. Germline trimming cut 6 bases from V and 3 bases from J; bases unmatched to any gene: 10. There are 17 residues in the CDR3. The DNA for the CDR3 is TGTGCCAGCAGCATAGCTGGACAGGGGGACTCTAATGAAAAACTGTTTTTT. This encodes CASSIAGQGDSNEKLFF.

The V and J genes are TRBV4-1 and TRBJ2-2, with D perhaps TRBD1 (5 bases). Germline loops: CDR1 MGHRA, CDR2 YSYEKL. This CDR3 has 16 residues. The germline V and J ends were trimmed by 0 bases and 5 bases, with 13 bases remaining between them. In nucleotides, the CDR3 is TGCGCCAGCAGCCAAGAAGGGGCAGGCCGAACCGGGGAGCTGTTTTTT. Translated: CASSQEGAGRTGELFF.

This chain connects TRBV28 to TRBJ1-1, with D possibly being TRBD1 (6 bases). Germline loops: CDR1 MDHEN, CDR2 SYDVKM. This CDR3 has 14 amino acids. Trimming took off 5 bases at V and 5 bases at J, with 15 bases between the two ends. The CDR3 spells CASSTPQGRTEAFF. DNA for the CDR3: TGTGCCAGCAGTACGCCCCAGGGGAGAACTGAAGCTTTCTTT. The full variable domain, rest sourced from reference TRBV28 and TRBJ1-1, is DVKVTQSSRYLVKRTGEKVFLECVQDMDHENMFWYRQDPGLGLRLIYFSYDVKMKEKGDIPEGYSVSREKKERFSLILESASTNQTSMYLCASSTPQGRTEAFFGQGTRLTVV.

The V and J genes are TRBV7-8 and TRBJ2-3, with 8 bases that match TRBD1. CDR3 length: 17 amino acids. V shed 0 bases and J 4 bases; nucleotides not matched to a gene: 9. The germline gives CDR1 SGHVS, CDR2 FQNEAQ. As DNA, the CDR3 is TGTGCCAGCAGCTTAGCGTTTCGGCAGGGGGCATCAGATACGCAGTATTTT. The encoded protein is CASSLAFRQGASDTQYF.

The CDR3 here is CASSQVAAYGYTF. The CDR3 nucleotides read TGTGCCAGCAGCCAAGTAGCGGCTTATGGCTACACCTTC. V is TRBV14 and J is TRBJ1-2; D unclear. The germline V and J ends were trimmed by 1 base and 5 bases, with 8 bases remaining between them. Looked up from germline, CDR1 is SGHDN and CDR2 is FVKESK. The CDR3 sequence is 13 residues long.

The chain couples TRBV27 to TRBJ2-7; 12 bases line up with TRBD2. V lost 4 bases and J lost 10; bases outside the gene matches: 8. This CDR3 has 14 residues. CDR1 and CDR2 from the germline V gene are MNHEY and SMNVEV (reference sequence). The CDR3 DNA sequence: TGTGCCAGCAGTTCCAGACTAGCGGGAGAGCTCCAGTACTTC. Amino acid sequence: CASSSRLAGELQYF.

In its sample, this clone was seen once. V is TRBV13 and J is TRBJ1-2; no clear D. From germline, CDR1 is PRHDT and CDR2 FYEKMQ (reference sequence). Between the trimmed V and J ends, which lost 4 bases and 6 bases, there was a span of 9 bases. This CDR3 has 12 amino acids. CDR3: CASSSGKNGYTF. CDR3 nucleotides: TGTGCCAGCAGCTCCGGGAAGAATGGCTACACCTTC.

This clone was seen once. The rearrangement uses TRBV29-1 and TRBJ2-7; 11 positions match TRBD2. J lost 3 bases, V lost 3 bases, and 10 bases had no gene match. Germline-derived CDR1 and CDR2 are SQVTM and ANQGSEA. The CDR3 runs 16 residues. The CDR3 reads CSVEERELAGVYEQYF. CDR3 bases: TGCAGCGTTGAGGAAAGGGAACTAGCGGGAGTCTACGAGCAGTACTTC.

The chain combines TRBV5-1 with TRBJ2-7, with 9 nucleotides matching TRBD1. CDR1 SGHRS and CDR2 YFSETQ come from the germline V gene. The V gene end was trimmed by 4 bases and the J gene end by 2 bases; junction bases not matched to a gene: 4. This CDR3 has 14 residues. The DNA for the CDR3 is TGCGCCAGCAGCACGGGGACAGGGCCCTACGAGCAGTACTTC. Translating it yields CASSTGTGPYEQYF.